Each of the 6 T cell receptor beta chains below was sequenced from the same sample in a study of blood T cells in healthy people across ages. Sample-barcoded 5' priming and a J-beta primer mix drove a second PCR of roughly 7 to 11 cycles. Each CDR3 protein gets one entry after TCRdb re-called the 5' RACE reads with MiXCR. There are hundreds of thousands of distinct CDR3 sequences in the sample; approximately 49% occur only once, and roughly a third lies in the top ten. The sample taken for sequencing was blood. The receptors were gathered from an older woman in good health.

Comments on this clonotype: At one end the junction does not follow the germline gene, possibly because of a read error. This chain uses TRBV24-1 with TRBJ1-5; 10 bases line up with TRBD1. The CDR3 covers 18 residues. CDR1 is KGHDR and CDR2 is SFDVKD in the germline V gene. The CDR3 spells CAISAATGTGASNQPQHF. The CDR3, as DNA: TGTGCCATCAGTGCCGCAACCGGGACAGGGGCTAGCAATCAGCCCCAGCATTTT.

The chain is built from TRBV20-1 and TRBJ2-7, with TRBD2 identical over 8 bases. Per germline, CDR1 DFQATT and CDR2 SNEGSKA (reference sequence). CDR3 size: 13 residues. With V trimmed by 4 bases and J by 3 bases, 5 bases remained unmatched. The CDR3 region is CSAKTGTSYEQYF. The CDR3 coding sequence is TGCAGTGCTAAAACCGGGACTAGCTACGAGCAGTACTTC.

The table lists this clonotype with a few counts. The CDR3 DNA is TGCAGTGCTAGAACGGGAAACACCATATATTTT. It codes for CSARTGNTIYF. The chain uses TRBV20-1 and TRBJ1-3; D call uncertain. The CDR3 has 11 amino acids. CDR1 is DFQATT, CDR2 SNEGSKA, per germline (reference sequence). V was pared by 2 bases and J by 4 bases, with 3 bases between.

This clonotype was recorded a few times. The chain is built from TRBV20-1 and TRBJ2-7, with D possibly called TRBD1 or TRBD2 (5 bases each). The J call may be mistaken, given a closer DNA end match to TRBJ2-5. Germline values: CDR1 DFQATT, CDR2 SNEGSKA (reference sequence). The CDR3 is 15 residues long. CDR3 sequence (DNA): TGCAGTGCTAGACCCGACTCCGGGAACAGGGAGACCCAGTACTTC. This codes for CSARPDSGNRETQYF.

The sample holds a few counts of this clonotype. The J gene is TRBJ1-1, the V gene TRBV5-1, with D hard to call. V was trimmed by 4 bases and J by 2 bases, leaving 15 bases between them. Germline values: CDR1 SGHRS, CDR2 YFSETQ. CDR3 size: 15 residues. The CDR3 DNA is TGCGCCAGCAGCCCGGCTAGGGTGTCAAACACTGAAGCTTTCTTT. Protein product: CASSPARVSNTEAFF.

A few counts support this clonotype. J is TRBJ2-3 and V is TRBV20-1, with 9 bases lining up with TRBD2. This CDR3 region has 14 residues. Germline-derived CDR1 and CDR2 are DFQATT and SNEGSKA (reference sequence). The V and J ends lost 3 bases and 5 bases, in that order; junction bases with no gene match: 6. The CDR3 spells CSARTSGRGDTQYF. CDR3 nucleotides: TGCAGTGCTAGGACTAGCGGACGGGGAGATACGCAGTATTTT.